The 30 T cell receptor beta chains presented below share a single source sample, sequenced in a study of shared clonotypes between healthy human individuals (dated by TCRdb to the early 2020s). Receptors were amplified or captured by the immunoSEQ multiplex PCR assay. TCRdb carries this immuneACCESS record with in-frame sequences only. Its versions omit some clonotypes, under half of them owing to an unresolved V gene in the studies checked, with the rest unexplained. The sample contains a few hundred thousand clones, approximately 70% of them found a single time. The top ten clonotypes cover more than 9.5% of the sample. The specimen was memory CD4+ T cells sorted from blood. According to the study, the label for this sample's cell subset or site signals: CD45RA-negative fraction. Every receptor here comes from a man aged 25 to 40 in good health.

The V call is TRBV5-1, the J call TRBJ1-4; TRBD1 agrees at 11 bases. The J segment lost 7 bases and the V segment lost 3 bases, leaving 2 bases of the junction unmatched. CDR3 size: 14 residues. The germline gives CDR1 SGHRS, CDR2 YFSETQ. CDR3 nucleotides: TGCGCCAGCAGCTCGGGACAGGGGGTTGAAAAACTGTTTTTT. It translates to CASSSGQGVEKLFF.

V and J are TRBV6-1 and TRBJ2-5, with unresolved D. CDR1 and CDR2 (germline): MNHNS, SASEGT. V lost 1 base and J lost 0, with 9 bases in between. There are 15 residues in the CDR3. The DNA for the CDR3 is TGTGCCAGCAGTGAAGAATACTGGTACCAAGAGACCCAGTACTTC. This codes for CASSEEYWYQETQYF.

The V and J genes are TRBV7-2 and TRBJ1-1; 8 bases map to TRBD1. V gave up 6 bases and J gave up 4 bases; unmatched junction bases: 7. The CDR3 covers 14 residues. The germline gives CDR1 SGHTA, CDR2 FQGNSA. CDR3 sequence reads: CASREQGASTEAFF. CDR3 DNA: TGTGCCAGCAGGGAGCAGGGGGCGAGCACTGAAGCTTTCTTT.

Turning to this clone: An end of the junction differs from the germline gene, which may be a read error. The chain couples TRBV5-4 to TRBJ2-3; D is possibly TRBD2 (6 bases). CDR3 length: 16 amino acids. Germline V gives CDR1 SGHNT, CDR2 YYREEE (reference sequence). For the CDR3, the DNA is TGCGCCAGCAGCCATGGAATAGCGGCTAGCACAGATACGCAGTATTTT. This encodes CASSHGIAASTDTQYF. The complete variable domain, with remaining parts taken from reference TRBV5-4 and TRBJ2-3, reads ETGVTQSPTHLIKTRGQQVTLRCSSQSGHNTVSWYQQALGQGPQFIFQYYREEENGRGNFPPRFSGLQFPNYSSELNVNALELDDSALYLCASSHGIAASTDTQYFGPGTRLTVL.

The V and J genes are TRBV5-6 and TRBJ1-5, with a possible D match to TRBD1 (5 bases). Looked up from germline, CDR1 is SGHDT and CDR2 is YYEEEE. V lost 1 base and J 0 bases, leaving 5 bases between the germline ends. This CDR3 has 14 amino acids. The CDR3 loop reads CASSLQGSNQPQHF. DNA of the CDR3: TGTGCCAGCAGCTTGCAGGGTAGCAATCAGCCCCAGCATTTT.

This chain's CDR3 is CASSLRATGRDQPQHF. CDR3 nucleotide sequence: TGTGCCAGCAGTCTGCGGGCGACAGGGAGGGATCAGCCCCAGCATTTT. The rearrangement uses TRBV27 and TRBJ1-5; 7 nucleotides match TRBD1. The germline V gene encodes CDR1 MNHEY and CDR2 SMNVEV (reference sequence). The CDR3 has 16 amino acids. The ends lost 5 bases at V and 5 bases at J; junction bases unmatched: 12.

This clone was detected many times. The chain couples TRBV7-9 to TRBJ2-5; no reliable D call. CDR3 length equals 12 residues. Trimming removed 7 bases at V and 0 bases at J, with 6 bases between. CDR1 and CDR2 from the germline V gene are SEHNR and FQNEAQ (reference sequence). The CDR3 DNA follows: TGTGCCAGCACCTGGTACCAAGAGACCCAGTACTTC. Its protein product is CASTWYQETQYF. Filled out from reference TRBV7-9 and TRBJ2-5, the complete variable domain reads DTGVSQNPRHKITKRGQNVTFRCDPISEHNRLYWYRQTLGQGPEFLTYFQNEAQLEKSRLLSDRFSAERPKGSFSTLEIQRTEQGDSAMYLCASTWYQETQYFGPGTRLLVL.

The J gene is TRBJ1-5, the V gene TRBV29-1; perhaps TRBD1 as D (6 bases). The CDR3 runs to 14 residues. Trimming took off 6 bases at V and 1 base at J, with 13 bases between the two ends. The germline V gene has CDR1 SQVTM and CDR2 ANQGSEA. The CDR3 sequence: CSVAGGQSNQPQHF. For the CDR3, the DNA is TGCAGCGTCGCGGGGGGCCAGAGCAATCAGCCCCAGCATTTT.

V and J are TRBV2 and TRBJ2-1; D possibly uses TRBD1 or TRBD2 (6 bases each). Trimming shortened V by 7 bases and J by 8 bases, and 15 bases separated the two germline ends. The CDR3 is made up of 13 amino acids. Germline CDR1 and CDR2: SNHLY and FYNNEI. The chain's CDR3 is CASTLGGSYEQFF. The CDR3 DNA follows: TGTGCCAGCACTTTAGGGGGGAGTTATGAGCAGTTCTTC.

The gene calls are TRBV28 and TRBJ2-1; D is uncertain. Germline CDR1 and CDR2: MDHEN and SYDVKM. The CDR3 has 11 residues. Trimming pared 6 bases from V and 10 bases from J, leaving 10 bases between. The CDR3 sequence is CASSNRREQFF. The CDR3 DNA reads as TGTGCCAGCAGCAATCGCAGGGAGCAGTTCTTC.

The rearrangement joins TRBV5-1 to TRBJ2-7, with 13 bases aligning to TRBD2. Germline lookup yields CDR1 SGHRS and CDR2 YFSETQ. The CDR3 totals 17 residues. With V trimmed by 3 bases and J by 2 bases, 8 bases remained unmatched. CDR3: CASSSGLAGVITYEQYF. As DNA, the CDR3 is TGCGCCAGCAGCTCAGGACTAGCGGGAGTAATAACCTACGAGCAGTACTTC.

This rearrangement joins TRBV18 to TRBJ2-2; D not resolved. Per the germline V gene, CDR1 is KGHSH and CDR2 is LQKENI. This CDR3 has 13 amino acids. Deletions cut 4 bases from V and 5 bases from J, with 8 bases between. The CDR3 sequence: CASSLDQTGELFF. The CDR3 DNA reads TGTGCCAGCTCACTAGATCAGACCGGGGAGCTGTTTTTT.

CDR3 in amino acids: CASSFASAGEQYF. CDR3 nucleotides: TGCGCCAGCAGCTTCGCTAGCGCAGGTGAGCAGTACTTC. The chain carries TRBV5-1 and TRBJ2-7; a weak D match, TRBD2 (6 bases). Trimming took 2 bases from V and 7 from J, leaving 13 bases between them. Germline V CDR1 and CDR2: SGHRS, YFSETQ. This CDR3 is 13 amino acids long.

The chain couples TRBV6-5 to TRBJ1-1; a possible D gene is TRBD1 (6 bases). Per the germline V gene, CDR1 is MNHEY and CDR2 is SVGAGI. CDR3 length: 14 residues. V was shortened by 6 bases and J by 5 bases, with 16 bases between the two germline ends. The CDR3 DNA is TGTGCCAGCAGGGTGGACAGCCTGAGAACTGAAGCTTTCTTT. Protein product: CASRVDSLRTEAFF.

The CDR3 DNA reads TGTGCCAGCCTGGGACAGGGTGGGACTGAAGCTTTCTTT. Its translation is CASLGQGGTEAFF. The rearrangement links TRBV2 to TRBJ1-1, with 9 bases aligning to TRBD1. The length of the CDR3 is 13 residues. The germline CDR1 and CDR2 sequences are SNHLY and FYNNEI. Trimming took 8 bases from V and 5 from J; bases not matched to a gene: 6. Looking up the rest from reference TRBV2 and TRBJ1-1 gives the full variable domain: EPEVTQTPSHQVTQMGQEVILRCVPISNHLYFYWYRQILGQKVEFLVSFYNNEISEKSEIFDDQFSVERPDGSNFTLKIRSTKLEDSAMYFCASLGQGGTEAFFGQGTRLTVV.

This clone was recorded at least ten times. The chain has TRBV19 and TRBJ1-1, with a weak D call TRBD1 (6 bases). The ends were cut back, 5 bases at V and 4 bases at J, with 14 bases in the middle. This CDR3 region has 14 residues. Germline V lookup: CDR1 LNHDA, CDR2 SQIVND (reference sequence). CDR3 sequence: CASSFLGQSTEAFF. As DNA, the CDR3 is TGTGCCAGTAGTTTCCTTGGACAGAGCACTGAAGCTTTCTTT.

In this sample, this clone turned up a few times. The CDR3 region has the DNA TGTGCCAGCAGTGAAGCTCCATTGGGGGGCGAAGGCTACACCTTC. It is translated as CASSEAPLGGEGYTF. The chain joins TRBV2 to TRBJ1-2, with D maybe TRBD1 (6 bases). Trimming took 0 bases from V and 8 from J, leaving 16 bases between them. The CDR3 runs 15 residues. Germline assignment: CDR1 SNHLY and CDR2 FYNNEI.

CDR3 sequence (DNA): TGTGCCAGCACCGGGGACAGGAGTTATCTCGCTTTCTTT. As protein: CASTGDRSYLAFF. The chain is built from TRBV7-9 and TRBJ1-1; the match to TRBD1 covers 8 bases. CDR3 length equals 13 residues. The germline V gene has CDR1 SEHNR and CDR2 FQNEAQ (reference sequence). With V trimmed by 7 bases and J by 11 bases, 12 bases remained unmatched.

With respect to this clone: Other DNA sequences of this sample code for an identical CDR3. The chain couples TRBV7-9 to TRBJ2-3; D possibly uses TRBD1 or TRBD2 (5 bases each). The CDR3 covers 13 residues. Germline V gives CDR1 SEHNR, CDR2 FQNEAQ (reference sequence). The V and J ends lost 2 bases and 4 bases respectively, with 7 bases between them. The CDR3: CASSLRGADTQYF. CDR3 coding DNA: TGTGCCAGCAGCTTAAGAGGGGCAGATACGCAGTATTTT.

In this sample, this clone turned up many times. The rearrangement joins TRBV18 to TRBJ2-7; TRBD2 matches 7 bases. The length of the CDR3 is 15 residues. Losses at the gene ends were 4 bases for V and 6 bases for J; bases not matched to a gene: 12. Germline-derived CDR1 and CDR2 are KGHSH and LQKENI. DNA of the CDR3: TGTGCCAGCTCACTGTCGAGGGGAGGGCCGCGCGAGCAGTACTTC. Protein: CASSLSRGGPREQYF.

The chain couples TRBV29-1 to TRBJ1-5, with D perhaps matching TRBD1 (5 bases). There are 13 residues in the CDR3. The V and J ends lost 3 bases and 7 bases respectively, with 13 bases between them. The germline gives CDR1 SQVTM, CDR2 ANQGSEA. CDR3 sequence reads: CSVELGVGQPQHF. CDR3 sequence (DNA): TGCAGCGTTGAGTTGGGGGTAGGGCAGCCCCAGCATTTT.

In the case of this clone: The same CDR3 arises from other DNA sequences in this sample as well. The chain links TRBV28 to TRBJ2-5; D uncertain. Germline V lookup: CDR1 MDHEN, CDR2 SYDVKM. The CDR3 has 11 residues. V was shortened by 4 bases and J by 4 bases, with 4 bases between the two germline ends. The CDR3 DNA reads TGTGCCAGCAGTTCCGGAGAGACCCAGTACTTC. Amino acids: CASSSGETQYF.

The chain recombines TRBV13 with TRBJ2-6; 10 nucleotides line up with TRBD1. Germline-derived CDR1 and CDR2 are PRHDT and FYEKMQ (reference sequence). The CDR3 is made up of 19 amino acids. V gave up 6 bases and J gave up 4 bases; unmatched junction bases: 15. CDR3 DNA: TGTGCCAGCAGATTACGAGGTTGGACAGGGGGAACCGGGGCCAACGTCCTGACTTTC. It translates to CASRLRGWTGGTGANVLTF.

This clone has more than one count but fewer than ten. The chain links TRBV10-3 to TRBJ1-1; D not resolved. From germline, CDR1 is ENHRY and CDR2 SYGVKD. V lost 3 bases and J 0 bases, leaving 8 bases between the germline ends. This CDR3 is 14 amino acids long. The CDR3 nucleotides are TGTGCCATCAGTGATGGGCAGTTGAACACTGAAGCTTTCTTT. Its protein is CAISDGQLNTEAFF.

The chain uses TRBV2 and TRBJ1-1, with D possibly TRBD1 on 6 matching bases. Trimming cost V 1 base and J 0 bases, with 12 bases left between them. CDR3 size: 16 residues. Germline CDR1 and CDR2: SNHLY and FYNNEI. As DNA, the CDR3 is TGTGCCAGCAGTGAAGAGGGATGGGGGCTGAACACTGAAGCTTTCTTT. It translates to CASSEEGWGLNTEAFF.

This clone occurred a few times. The chain links TRBV7-2 to TRBJ2-7; D might be TRBD2 (5 bases). V was shortened by 5 bases and J by 2 bases, with 13 bases between the two germline ends. Germline lookup yields CDR1 SGHTA and CDR2 FQGNSA. This CDR3 region has 14 residues. CDR3 residues: CASSVGSGPYEQYF. In DNA, the CDR3 is TGTGCCAGCAGCGTGGGGAGCGGACCCTACGAGCAGTACTTC.

The chain has TRBV18 and TRBJ2-3; 9 positions agree with TRBD1. This CDR3 contains 13 residues. In germline, CDR1 is KGHSH, CDR2 LQKENI. J was trimmed by 10 bases and V by 0 bases; bases with no gene match: 2. The CDR3 loop reads CASSPPGQGPQYF. The CDR3 DNA reads TGTGCCAGCTCACCACCGGGACAGGGTCCGCAGTATTTT.

CDR3 nucleotides: TGTGCCAGCAGCGTAGAGGAGTCTGCCTACAATGAGCAGTTCTTC. Protein product: CASSVEESAYNEQFF. V usage is TRBV9 and J usage is TRBJ2-1, with D uncertain. The germline gives CDR1 SGDLS, CDR2 YYNGEE. Deletions cut 0 bases from V and 2 bases from J, with 9 bases between. The CDR3 sequence is 15 residues long. The full variable domain, in which reference TRBV9 and TRBJ2-1 provide the parts outside the CDR3, is DSGVTQTPKHLITATGQRVTLRCSPRSGDLSVYWYQQSLDQGLQFLIQYYNGEERAKGNILERFSAQQFPDLHSELNLSSLELGDSALYFCASSVEESAYNEQFFGPGTRLTVL.

The J gene is TRBJ2-5, the V gene TRBV18; unclear D gene. CDR1 KGHSH and CDR2 LQKENI come from the germline V gene. The CDR3 extends over 12 amino acids. V lost 0 bases and J lost 9, with 8 bases in between. In DNA form, the CDR3 reads TGTGCCAGCTCACCACCCGGCGAGGCCCAGTACTTC. Its protein is CASSPPGEAQYF.

This sequence joins TRBV6-1 and TRBJ2-1; possibly TRBD2 for D (5 bases). The CDR3 spans 13 residues. The germline V gene encodes CDR1 MNHNS and CDR2 SASEGT. Trimming took 2 bases from V and 13 from J, leaving 15 bases between them. CDR3 sequence: CASSEMKRERQFF. CDR3 DNA: TGTGCCAGCAGTGAAATGAAAAGGGAGAGACAGTTCTTC.